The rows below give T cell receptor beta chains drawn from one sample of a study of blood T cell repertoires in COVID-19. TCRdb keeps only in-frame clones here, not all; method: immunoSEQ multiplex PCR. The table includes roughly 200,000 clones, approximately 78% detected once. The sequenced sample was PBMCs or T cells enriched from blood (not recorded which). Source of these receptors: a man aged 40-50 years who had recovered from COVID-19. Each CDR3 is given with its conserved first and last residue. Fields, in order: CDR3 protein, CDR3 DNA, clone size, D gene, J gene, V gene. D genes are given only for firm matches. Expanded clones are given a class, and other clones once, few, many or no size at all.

CASSTDRGVAFF TGTGCCAGTAGTACGGACAGGGGGGTCGCTTTCTTT - TRBD1 TRBJ1-1 TRBV19
CASTKGQGRPEAFF TGTGCCAGTACCAAGGGACAGGGTCGGCCTGAAGCTTTCTTT - TRBD1 TRBJ1-1 TRBV19
CASSYRQRNTEAFF TGTGCCAGCAGCTATAGACAGAGGAACACTGAAGCTTTCTTT - - TRBJ1-1 TRBV9
CASRRQGMGTGELFF TGTGCCAGCAGAAGACAGGGGATGGGGACCGGGGAGCTGTTTTTT - TRBD1 TRBJ2-2 TRBV2
CASSSLASDSSYEQYF TGTGCCAGCAGCTCCCTAGCGTCCGATAGCTCCTACGAGCAGTACTTC few - TRBJ2-7 TRBV7-6
CASSLAGVTGELFF TGCGCCAGCAGCTTGGCCGGAGTGACCGGGGAGCTGTTTTTT once - TRBJ2-2 TRBV5-1
CASSQDPQGTTEAFF TGCGCCAGCAGCCAAGATCCCCAGGGCACCACTGAAGCTTTCTTT - - TRBJ1-1 TRBV4-1
CASSLAGATDTQYF TGCGCCAGCAGCTTGGCAGGGGCCACAGATACGCAGTATTTT - - TRBJ2-3 TRBV5-1
CASSDQGADYGYTF TGTGCCAGCAGCGACCAGGGGGCGGACTATGGCTACACCTTC - TRBD1 TRBJ1-2 TRBV5-6
CASTRRAASNTGELFF TGTGCCAGCACCAGGCGGGCAGCTAGTAACACCGGGGAGCTGTTTTTT - - TRBJ2-2 TRBV9
CASSQALTWNTEAFF TGTGCCAGCAGCCAAGCCTTAACTTGGAACACTGAAGCTTTCTTT - - TRBJ1-1 TRBV3-1/TRBV3-2
CASSYPGGNYGYTF TGTGCCAGCAGCTATCCTGGGGGCAACTATGGCTACACCTTC - - TRBJ1-2 TRBV6-1
CASREGLAGGVISDNEQFF TGTGCCAGCAGAGAGGGACTAGCGGGAGGAGTGATTAGCGACAATGAGCAGTTCTTC - TRBD2 TRBJ2-1 TRBV2
CASSLYGQGSNQPQHF TGTGCCAGCAGCTTATATGGACAGGGGAGCAATCAGCCCCAGCATTTT - TRBD1 TRBJ1-5 TRBV7-9
CASSRAGGNYGYTF TGTGCCAGCAGCCGGGCGGGGGGAAACTATGGCTACACCTTC - - TRBJ1-2 TRBV5-5
CASRTRGPGKTGELFF TGTGCCAGCAGAACGCGGGGGCCGGGGAAGACCGGGGAGCTGTTTTTT - - TRBJ2-2 TRBV7-3
CASSPWGQDNYGYTF TGTGCCAGCTCACCGTGGGGACAGGACAACTATGGCTACACCTTC - TRBD1 TRBJ1-2 TRBV18
CAVAGQGDTEAFF TGTGCTGTGGCGGGACAGGGTGATACTGAAGCTTTCTTT many TRBD1 TRBJ1-1 TRBV19
CASSQEIGQGGVTIYF TGTGCCAGCTCACAGGAGATCGGACAGGGTGGCGTCACCATATATTTT - TRBD1 TRBJ1-3 TRBV18
CASSPPVNSGQETQYF TGTGCCAGCTCACCACCGGTTAATAGCGGACAAGAGACCCAGTACTTC - - TRBJ2-5 TRBV18
CASSSPGGVYGYTF TGTGCCAGCAGCTCCCCCGGGGGGGTCTATGGCTACACCTTC - - TRBJ1-2 TRBV5-5
CASSQTGSTDTQYF TGCGCCAGCAGCCAAACAGGGAGCACAGATACGCAGTATTTT - - TRBJ2-3 TRBV4-1
CSVEQGAGNTIYF TGCAGCGTTGAACAGGGGGCTGGAAACACCATATATTTT - TRBD1 TRBJ1-3 TRBV29-1
CASSSRIQQGANEQYF TGTGCCAGTAGTTCTCGAATCCAACAGGGGGCCAACGAGCAGTACTTC - TRBD1 TRBJ2-7 TRBV19